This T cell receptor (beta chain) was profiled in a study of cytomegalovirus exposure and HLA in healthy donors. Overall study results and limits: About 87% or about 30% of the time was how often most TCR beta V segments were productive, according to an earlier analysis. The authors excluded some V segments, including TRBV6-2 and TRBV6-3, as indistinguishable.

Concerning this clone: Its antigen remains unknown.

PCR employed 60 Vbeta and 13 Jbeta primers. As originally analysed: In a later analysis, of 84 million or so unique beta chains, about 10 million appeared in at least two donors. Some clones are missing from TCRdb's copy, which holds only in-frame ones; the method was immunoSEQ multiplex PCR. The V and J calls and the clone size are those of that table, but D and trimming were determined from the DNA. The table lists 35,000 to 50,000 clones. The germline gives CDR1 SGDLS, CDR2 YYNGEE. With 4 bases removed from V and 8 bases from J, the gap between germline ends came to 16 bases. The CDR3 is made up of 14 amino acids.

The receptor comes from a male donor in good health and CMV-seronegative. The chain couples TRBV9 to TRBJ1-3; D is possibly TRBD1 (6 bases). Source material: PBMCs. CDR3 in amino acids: CASSPGTRRDTIYF. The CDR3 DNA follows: TGTGCCAGCAGCCCAGGGACACGCCGGGACACCATATATTTT.